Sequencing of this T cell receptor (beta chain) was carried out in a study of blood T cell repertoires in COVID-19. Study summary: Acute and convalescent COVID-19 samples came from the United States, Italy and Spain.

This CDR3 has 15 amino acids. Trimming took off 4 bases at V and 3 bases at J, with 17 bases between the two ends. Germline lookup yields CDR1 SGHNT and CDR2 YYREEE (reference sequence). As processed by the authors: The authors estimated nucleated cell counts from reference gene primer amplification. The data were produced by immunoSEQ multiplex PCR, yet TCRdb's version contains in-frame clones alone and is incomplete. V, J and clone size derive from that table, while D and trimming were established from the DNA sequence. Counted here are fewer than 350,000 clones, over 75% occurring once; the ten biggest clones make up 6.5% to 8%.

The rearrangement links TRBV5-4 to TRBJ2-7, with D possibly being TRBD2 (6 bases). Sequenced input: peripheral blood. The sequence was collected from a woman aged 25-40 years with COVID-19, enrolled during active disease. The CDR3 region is CASSAFGTPLYEQYF. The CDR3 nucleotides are TGTGCCAGCAGCGCATTCGGGACTCCCCTCTACGAGCAGTACTTC.